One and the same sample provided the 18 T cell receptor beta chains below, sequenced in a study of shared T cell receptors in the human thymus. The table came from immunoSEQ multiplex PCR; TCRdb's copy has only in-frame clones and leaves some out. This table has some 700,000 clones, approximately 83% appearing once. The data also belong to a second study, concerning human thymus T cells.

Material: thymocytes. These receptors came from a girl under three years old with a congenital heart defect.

DNA of the CDR3: TGCGCCAGCAGCCAAGTTGACAGCATCAATCAGCCCCAGCATTTT. Translating it yields CASSQVDSINQPQHF. The V call is TRBV4-1, the J call TRBJ1-5; tentatively, D is TRBD1 (5 bases). From germline, CDR1 is MGHRA and CDR2 YSYEKL. The V end lost 1 base, the J end lost 3 bases, and 10 bases lay between the germline ends. The CDR3 length is 15 residues.

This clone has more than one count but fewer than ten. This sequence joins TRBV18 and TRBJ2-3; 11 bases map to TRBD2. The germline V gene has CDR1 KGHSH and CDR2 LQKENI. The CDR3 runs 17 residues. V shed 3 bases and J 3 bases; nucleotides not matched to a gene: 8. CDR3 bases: TGTGCCAGCTCACCGAACCAACTAGCGGGGGATACAGATACGCAGTATTTT. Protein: CASSPNQLAGDTDTQYF.

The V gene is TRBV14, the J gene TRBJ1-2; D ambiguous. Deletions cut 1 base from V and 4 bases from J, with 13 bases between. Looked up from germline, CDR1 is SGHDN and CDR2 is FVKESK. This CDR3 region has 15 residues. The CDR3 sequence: CASSQGGTVLYGYTF. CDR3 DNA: TGTGCCAGCAGCCAAGGAGGCACGGTCCTCTATGGCTACACCTTC.

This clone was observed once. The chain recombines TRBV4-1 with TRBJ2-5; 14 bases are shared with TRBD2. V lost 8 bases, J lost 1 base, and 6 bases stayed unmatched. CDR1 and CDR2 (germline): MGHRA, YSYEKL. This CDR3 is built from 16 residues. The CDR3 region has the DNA TGCGCCAGCCGGGGGACTAGCGGGGGCCTCCAAGAGACCCAGTACTTC. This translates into CASRGTSGGLQETQYF.

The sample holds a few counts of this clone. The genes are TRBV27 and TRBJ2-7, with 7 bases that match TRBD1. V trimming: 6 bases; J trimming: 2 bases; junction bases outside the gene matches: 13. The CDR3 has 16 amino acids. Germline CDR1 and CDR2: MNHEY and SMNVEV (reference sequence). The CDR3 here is CASSENWRQGTYEQYF. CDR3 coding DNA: TGTGCCAGCAGCGAGAATTGGAGACAGGGCACCTACGAGCAGTACTTC.

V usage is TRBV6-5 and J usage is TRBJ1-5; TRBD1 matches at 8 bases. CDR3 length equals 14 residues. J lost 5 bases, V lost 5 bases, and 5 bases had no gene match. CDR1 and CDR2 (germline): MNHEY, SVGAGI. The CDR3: CASSERQGYQPQHF. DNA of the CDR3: TGTGCCAGCAGTGAACGACAGGGGTATCAGCCCCAGCATTTT.

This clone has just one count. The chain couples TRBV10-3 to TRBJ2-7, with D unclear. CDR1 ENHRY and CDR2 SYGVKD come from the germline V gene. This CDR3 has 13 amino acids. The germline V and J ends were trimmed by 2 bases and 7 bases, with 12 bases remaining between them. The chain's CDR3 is CAISEVGGLEQYF. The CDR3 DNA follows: TGTGCCATCAGTGAGGTTGGCGGCCTGGAGCAGTACTTC.

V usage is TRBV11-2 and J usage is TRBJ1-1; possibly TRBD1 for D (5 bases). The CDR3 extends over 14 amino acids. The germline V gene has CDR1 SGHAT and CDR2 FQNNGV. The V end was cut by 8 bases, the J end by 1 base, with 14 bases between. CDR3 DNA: TGTGCCAGCCTCAGCTTAGGACAGAACACTGAAGCTTTCTTT. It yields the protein CASLSLGQNTEAFF.

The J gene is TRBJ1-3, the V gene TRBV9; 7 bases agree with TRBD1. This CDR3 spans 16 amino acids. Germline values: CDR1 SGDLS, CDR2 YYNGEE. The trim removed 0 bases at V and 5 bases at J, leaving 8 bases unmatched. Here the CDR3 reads CASSVGQGSERNTIYF. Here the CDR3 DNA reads TGTGCCAGCAGCGTAGGACAGGGTAGCGAAAGAAACACCATATATTTT.

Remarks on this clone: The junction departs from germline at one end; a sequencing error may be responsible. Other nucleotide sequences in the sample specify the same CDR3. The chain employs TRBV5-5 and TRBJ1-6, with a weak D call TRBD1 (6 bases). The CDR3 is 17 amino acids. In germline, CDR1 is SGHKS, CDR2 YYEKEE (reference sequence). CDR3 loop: CASSLVTWVTGNSPLHF. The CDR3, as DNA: TGTGCCAGCAGCTTGGTGACGTGGGTGACAGGTAATTCCCCCCTCCACTTT.

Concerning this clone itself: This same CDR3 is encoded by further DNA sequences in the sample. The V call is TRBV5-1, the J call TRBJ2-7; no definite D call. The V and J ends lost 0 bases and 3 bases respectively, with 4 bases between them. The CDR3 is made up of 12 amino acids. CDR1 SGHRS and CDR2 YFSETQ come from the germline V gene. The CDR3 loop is CASSLGGYEQYF. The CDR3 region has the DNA TGCGCCAGCAGCTTGGGAGGCTACGAGCAGTACTTC.

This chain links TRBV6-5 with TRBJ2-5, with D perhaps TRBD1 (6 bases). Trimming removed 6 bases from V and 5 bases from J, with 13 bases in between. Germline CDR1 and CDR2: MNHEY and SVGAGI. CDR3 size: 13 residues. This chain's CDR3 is CASSKDSAETQYF. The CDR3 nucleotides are TGTGCCAGCAGCAAGGACAGTGCGGAGACCCAGTACTTC.

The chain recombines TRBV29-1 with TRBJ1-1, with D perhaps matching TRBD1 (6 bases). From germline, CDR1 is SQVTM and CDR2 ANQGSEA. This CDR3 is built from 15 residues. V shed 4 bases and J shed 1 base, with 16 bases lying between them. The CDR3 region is CSVAGAWRSNTEAFF. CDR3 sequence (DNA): TGCAGCGTTGCAGGGGCCTGGAGGTCGAACACTGAAGCTTTCTTT.

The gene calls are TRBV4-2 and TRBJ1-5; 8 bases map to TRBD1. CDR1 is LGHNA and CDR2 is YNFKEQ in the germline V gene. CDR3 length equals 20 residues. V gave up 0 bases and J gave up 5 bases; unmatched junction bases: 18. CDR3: CASSQDGPGGSYFVDQPQHF. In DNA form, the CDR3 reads TGTGCCAGCAGCCAAGATGGCCCAGGGGGCAGTTATTTTGTCGATCAGCCCCAGCATTTT.

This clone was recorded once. CDR3 residues: CASSSTQGLRTIYF. DNA for the CDR3: TGTGCCAGCAGTTCAACCCAGGGGTTGCGCACCATATATTTT. The rearrangement links TRBV6-6 to TRBJ1-3, with TRBD1 as a possible D gene (6 bases). The length of the CDR3 is 14 residues. V lost 4 bases, J lost 9 bases, and 16 bases lay in between. CDR1 is MNHNY, CDR2 SVGAGI, per germline (reference sequence).

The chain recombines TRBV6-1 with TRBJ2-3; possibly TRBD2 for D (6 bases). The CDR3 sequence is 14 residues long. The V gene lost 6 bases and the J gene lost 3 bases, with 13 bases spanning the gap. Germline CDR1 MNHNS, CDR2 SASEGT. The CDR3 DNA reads TGTGCCAGCAGAGTTCTAGCGATTACAGATACGCAGTATTTT. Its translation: CASRVLAITDTQYF.

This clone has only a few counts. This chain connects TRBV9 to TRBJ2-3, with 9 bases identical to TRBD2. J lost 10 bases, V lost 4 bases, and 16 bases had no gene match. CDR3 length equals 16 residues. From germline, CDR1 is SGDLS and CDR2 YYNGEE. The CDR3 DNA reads TGTGCCAGCAGCCCGGTGCTTCGGGGCGGGGGGGCGCCGCAGTATTTT. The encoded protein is CASSPVLRGGGAPQYF. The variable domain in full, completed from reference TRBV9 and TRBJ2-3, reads DSGVTQTPKHLITATGQRVTLRCSPRSGDLSVYWYQQSLDQGLQFLIQYYNGEERAKGNILERFSAQQFPDLHSELNLSSLELGDSALYFCASSPVLRGGGAPQYFGPGTRLTVL.

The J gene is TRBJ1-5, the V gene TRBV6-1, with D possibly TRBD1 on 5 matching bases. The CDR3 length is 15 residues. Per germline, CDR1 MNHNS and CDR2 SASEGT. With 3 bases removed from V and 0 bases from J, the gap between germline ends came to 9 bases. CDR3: CASSEGGASNQPQHF. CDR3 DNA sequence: TGTGCCAGCAGTGAGGGGGGAGCTAGCAATCAGCCCCAGCATTTT.